One sample yielded the 16 T cell receptor beta chains listed below, sequenced in a study of T cells in tuberculosis. Thawed, overnight-rested PBMC were stained with GMM-loaded CD1B tetramer, viability dye and anti-CD3, then sorted. The CD1B tetramers carried C32 glucose monomycolate purified from Rhodococcus equi. Repertoires were generated with immunoSEQ multiplex PCR, while TCRdb's copy carries only in-frame clones and drops some. The sample has 85,000 to 90,000 clones, approximately 91% seen once. What was sequenced was CD1b-GMM tetramer-negative cells sorted from PBMCs. Source of these receptors: an adult woman with latent tuberculosis.

The chain links TRBV7-3 to TRBJ1-1; 7 bases fit TRBD1. This CDR3 contains 18 residues. After removal of 0 bases from V and 4 bases from J, the junction contained 14 bases not matched to a gene. Germline CDR1 reads SGHTA; CDR2 reads FQGTGA. CDR3 loop: CASSLTPILQGMSTEAFF. In nucleotides, the CDR3 is TGTGCCAGCAGCTTAACGCCCATTCTACAGGGGATGAGCACTGAAGCTTTCTTT. The full variable domain, completed using reference TRBV7-3 and TRBJ1-1, is GAGVSQTPSNKVTEKGKYVELRCDPISGHTALYWYRQSLGQGPEFLIYFQGTGAADDSGLPNDRFFAVRPEGSVSTLKIQRTERGDSAVYLCASSLTPILQGMSTEAFFGQGTRLTVV.

The rearrangement uses TRBV9 and TRBJ2-3; 10 bases are a match to TRBD2. Germline CDR1 is SGDLS and CDR2 is YYNGEE. This CDR3 region has 17 residues. The trim removed 0 bases at V and 7 bases at J, leaving 11 bases unmatched. The CDR3 DNA reads as TGTGCCAGCAGCGTAGGCCGAGACAGGACTAGCGGTTATACGCAGTATTTT. Translated, it gives CASSVGRDRTSGYTQYF.

V is TRBV4-2 and J is TRBJ2-5; no firm D call. The last part of the DNA fits TRBJ2-7 better; the J call may be wrong. Germline-derived CDR1 and CDR2 are LGHNA and YNFKEQ. The CDR3 spans 14 residues. The CDR3 nucleotides are TGTGCCAGCAGCCAATCCCTGAGCTCCTACGAGCAGTACTTC. Protein sequence: CASSQSLSSYEQYF.

The chain uses TRBV14 and TRBJ1-1; no firm D call. The CDR3 is 13 residues long. Germline V gene sequence: CDR1 SGHDN, CDR2 FVKESK. The ends were cut back, 0 bases at V and 10 bases at J, with 12 bases in the middle. Here the CDR3 DNA reads TGTGCCAGCAGCCAAGATGCAGGATCTGGAGCTTTCTTT. It yields the protein CASSQDAGSGAFF.

This clone was seen a single time. The V and J genes are TRBV7-2 and TRBJ1-5; tentative D call: TRBD1 (6 bases). The CDR3 sequence is 13 residues long. CDR1 and CDR2 from the germline V gene are SGHTA and FQGNSA. V was clipped by 5 bases and J by 7 bases, with 12 bases between them. The CDR3 DNA is TGTGCCAGCAGCGCTACAGGGTACCAGCCCCAGCATTTT. It is translated as CASSATGYQPQHF.

V and J are TRBV7-2 and TRBJ2-3; D possibly corresponds to TRBD1 (5 bases). This CDR3 has 13 amino acids. Germline loops: CDR1 SGHTA, CDR2 FQGNSA. Trimming took off 5 bases at V and 1 base at J, with 7 bases between the two ends. This CDR3 reads CASSLTGTDTQYF. The CDR3 DNA reads as TGTGCCAGCAGCCTGACAGGCACAGATACGCAGTATTTT.

Notes on this clone: The same CDR3 is also encoded by other DNA sequences in this sample. The CDR3, as DNA: TGCGCCAGCAGCTTGGGGGGACAGGGCAGGTCACCCCTCCACTTT. Its protein product is CASSLGGQGRSPLHF. This chain uses TRBV5-1 with TRBJ1-6; TRBD1 agrees at 9 bases. Trimming at V came to 0 bases and at J to 10 bases, leaving 5 bases not matched to a gene. The CDR3 is 15 residues long. Germline V gene sequence: CDR1 SGHRS, CDR2 YFSETQ.

The rearrangement joins TRBV6-5 to TRBJ1-6, with D unresolved. Looked up from germline, CDR1 is MNHEY and CDR2 is SVGAGI. CDR3 size: 14 residues. The V end was cut by 6 bases, the J end by 6 bases, with 12 bases between. CDR3 in DNA: TGTGCCAGCAGGGAAGGAGGCCTTAATTCACCCCTCCACTTT. Protein product: CASREGGLNSPLHF.

The chain links TRBV4-3 to TRBJ2-3; 9 bases are shared with TRBD2. The CDR3 consists of 16 residues. Germline CDR1 reads LGHNA; CDR2 reads YSLEER. Trimming at V came to 1 base and at J to 2 bases, leaving 4 bases not matched to a gene. The CDR3 sequence is CASSQGQRGDTDTQYF. The CDR3 bases are TGCGCCAGCAGCCAAGGGCAGCGGGGGGACACAGATACGCAGTATTTT.

The chain couples TRBV7-6 to TRBJ2-5; D not resolved. Germline CDR1 and CDR2: SGHVS and FNYEAQ. The CDR3 length is 14 residues. V lost 5 bases and J 0 bases, leaving 10 bases between the germline ends. This CDR3 is CASSPTPYQETQYF. CDR3 nucleotides: TGTGCCAGCAGCCCCACTCCGTACCAAGAGACCCAGTACTTC.

The chain is built from TRBV18 and TRBJ1-4; 9 positions agree with TRBD1. Germline V gene sequence: CDR1 KGHSH, CDR2 LQKENI. The V gene end was trimmed by 5 bases and the J gene end by 7 bases; junction bases not matched to a gene: 11. This CDR3 comprises 16 residues. CDR3 sequence: CASSSQLGTGLEKLFF. The CDR3 DNA sequence: TGTGCCAGCTCAAGCCAACTCGGGACAGGGCTTGAAAAACTGTTTTTT.

This chain uses TRBV7-2 with TRBJ2-1, with TRBD2 matching over 16 bases. The CDR3 sequence is 17 residues long. J was trimmed by 9 bases and V by 3 bases; bases with no gene match: 8. The V gene's germline CDR1 is SGHTA and CDR2 FQGNSA. CDR3 protein: CASSLVEGLAGGREQFF. DNA of the CDR3: TGTGCCAGCAGCTTGGTCGAGGGACTAGCGGGGGGGCGTGAGCAGTTCTTC.

The chain is built from TRBV19 and TRBJ1-1; 9 bases fit TRBD1. Trimming at V came to 7 bases and at J to 10 bases, leaving 7 bases not matched to a gene. Germline lookup yields CDR1 LNHDA and CDR2 SQIVND (reference sequence). The CDR3 consists of 12 residues. The CDR3 DNA is TGTGCCAGTAAAACAGGGGGCAGAGGAGCTTTCTTT. It codes for CASKTGGRGAFF.

J is TRBJ1-1 and V is TRBV6-1; D possibly corresponds to TRBD1 (6 bases). V dropped 8 bases and J dropped 5 bases, with 9 bases sitting between them. This CDR3 region has 11 residues. The germline CDR1 and CDR2 sequences are MNHNS and SASEGT. The CDR3 here is CASGQGTEAFF. The CDR3, as DNA: TGTGCCAGCGGTCAGGGGACTGAAGCTTTCTTT.

This clone was seen a few times. J is TRBJ2-2 and V is TRBV7-9, with D possibly matching TRBD2 (6 bases). Germline CDR1 reads SEHNR; CDR2 reads FQNEAQ (reference sequence). V dropped 5 bases and J dropped 6 bases, with 10 bases sitting between them. There are 13 residues in the CDR3. CDR3 nucleotides: TGTGCCAGCAGCCCCGGAGGGCCCGGGGAGCTGTTTTTT. Its translation is CASSPGGPGELFF.

The chain carries TRBV5-1 and TRBJ2-3; 9 bases fit TRBD1. Looked up from germline, CDR1 is SGHRS and CDR2 is YFSETQ. V gave up 2 bases and J gave up 1 base; unmatched junction bases: 5. The CDR3 sequence is 16 residues long. CDR3 loop: CASSFSQGAGTDTQYF. Written as DNA, the CDR3 is TGCGCCAGCAGCTTTTCACAGGGGGCTGGCACAGATACGCAGTATTTT.